This paragraph covers one T cell receptor beta chain sequence. The sample comes from a study of blood T cell repertoires in COVID-19. This CDR3 spans 14 amino acids. The V and J ends lost 5 bases and 7 bases, in that order; junction bases with no gene match: 10. Germline V gene lookup returns CDR1 ENHRY and CDR2 SYGVKD. TCRdb's table, derived via immunoSEQ multiplex PCR, lists solely in-frame clones and lacks some. In the table there are about 270,000 clones, about nine tenths of which are singletons. This TCR derives from a man between 18 and 29 years old who had recovered from COVID-19. The sequenced sample was PBMCs or T cells enriched from blood (not recorded which). The rearrangement links TRBV10-3 to TRBJ2-7; TRBD1 agrees at 8 bases. The CDR3 here is CAISTGQGPGEQYF. The DNA of the CDR3 is TGTGCCATCAGTACCGGACAGGGCCCTGGGGAGCAGTACTTC.